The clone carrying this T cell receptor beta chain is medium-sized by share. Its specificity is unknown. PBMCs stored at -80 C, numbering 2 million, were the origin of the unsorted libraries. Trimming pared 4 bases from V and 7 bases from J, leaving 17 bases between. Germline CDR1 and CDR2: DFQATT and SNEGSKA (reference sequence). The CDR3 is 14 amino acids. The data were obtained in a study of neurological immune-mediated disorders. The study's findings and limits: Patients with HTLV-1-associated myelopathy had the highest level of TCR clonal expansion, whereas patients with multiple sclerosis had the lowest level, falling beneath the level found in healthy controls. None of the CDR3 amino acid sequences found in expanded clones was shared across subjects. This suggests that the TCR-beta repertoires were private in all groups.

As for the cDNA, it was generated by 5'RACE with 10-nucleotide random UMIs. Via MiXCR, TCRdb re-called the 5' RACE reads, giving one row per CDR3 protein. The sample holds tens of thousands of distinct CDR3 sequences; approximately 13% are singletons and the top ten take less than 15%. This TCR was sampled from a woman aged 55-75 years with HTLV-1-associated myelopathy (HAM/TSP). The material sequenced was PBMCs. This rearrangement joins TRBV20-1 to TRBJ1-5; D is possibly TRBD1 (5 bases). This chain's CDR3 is CSATVGTGGQPQHF. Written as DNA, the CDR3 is TGCAGTGCTACCGTGGGGACGGGCGGCCAGCCCCAGCATTTT.